The TCR beta chain described here comes from a study of cytomegalovirus exposure and HLA in healthy donors. General study points: There were three CMV-associated chains whose specificity for CMV antigens was confirmed in vitro.

The CDR3 sequence is 15 residues long. Germline CDR1 reads MGHRA; CDR2 reads YSYEKL. V dropped 3 bases and J dropped 0 bases, with 9 bases sitting between them. Using immunoSEQ multiplex PCR, the repertoire was profiled, and TCRdb retains in-frame clones only, with some absent. The sample includes about 47,000 clones, roughly nine tenths of them seen just once. About this clone: The antigen is not known.

The chain couples TRBV4-1 to TRBJ2-1; tentative D call: TRBD2 (6 bases). This receptor was taken from a man in his late teens or twenties in good health and CMV-seronegative. Sample: PBMCs. The CDR3 DNA sequence: TGCGCCAGCAGCCACTCTAGCGACTCCTACAATGAGCAGTTCTTC. Its translation: CASSHSSDSYNEQFF.